One sample yielded the 21 T cell receptor beta chains listed below, sequenced in a study of blood T cell repertoires in COVID-19 (dated by TCRdb to between 2020 and 2021). The library was obtained by the immunoSEQ multiplex PCR assay. TCRdb's version of the immuneACCESS table is confined to in-frame rearrangements and falls short of the full clone set. An unresolved V gene accounts for under half of the shortfall where checked; the remainder is of unknown origin. In this sample the table shows approximately 58,000 clones, 80% to 95% of which occur a single time. The ten largest clones represent less than 9.5% of the sample. Sequences were obtained from peripheral blood. The origin of the receptors is a woman older than 75 with active COVID-19.

The chain employs TRBV2 and TRBJ1-5; 7 bases agree with TRBD1. From germline, CDR1 is SNHLY and CDR2 FYNNEI. The CDR3 runs 14 residues. The V segment lost 5 bases and the J segment 2 bases; nucleotides outside the gene matches: 3. CDR3 bases: TGTGCCAGCAGTAATGACAGGGGCAATCAGCCCCAGCATTTT. Its protein product is CASSNDRGNQPQHF.

The CDR3 spells CASSPGTSSGNEQFF. CDR3 nucleotide sequence: TGTGCCAGCAGTCCGGGGACTAGCTCCGGCAATGAGCAGTTCTTC. The chain has TRBV28 and TRBJ2-1; TRBD2 agrees at 9 bases. The CDR3 spans 15 residues. V gave up 5 bases and J gave up 6 bases; unmatched junction bases: 8. In germline, CDR1 is MDHEN, CDR2 SYDVKM.

The V and J genes are TRBV27 and TRBJ1-1; perhaps TRBD1 as D (6 bases). The germline V and J ends were trimmed by 7 bases and 1 base, with 16 bases remaining between them. Germline V gene data show CDR1 as MNHEY and CDR2 as SMNVEV (reference sequence). There are 15 residues in the CDR3. CDR3: CASTKTQQGNTEAFF. The DNA of the CDR3 is TGTGCCAGCACCAAGACCCAACAGGGGAACACTGAAGCTTTCTTT.

The V call is TRBV28, the J call TRBJ2-5, with a possible D match to TRBD2 (6 bases). Per the germline V gene, CDR1 is MDHEN and CDR2 is SYDVKM. The V gene lost 6 bases and the J gene lost 2 bases, with 10 bases spanning the gap. This CDR3 region has 13 residues. In DNA, the CDR3 is TGTGCCAGCAGGGGAGGTGGGCAAGAGACCCAGTACTTC. Translating it yields CASRGGGQETQYF.

The V call is TRBV5-4, the J call TRBJ2-1, with D unresolved. Germline V lookup: CDR1 SGHNT, CDR2 YYREEE (reference sequence). The CDR3 has 13 residues. Trimming shortened V by 0 bases and J by 8 bases, and 9 bases separated the two germline ends. The CDR3 DNA sequence: TGTGCCAGCAGCTTGGTCGGTGCCCATGAGCAGTTCTTC. Translated, it gives CASSLVGAHEQFF.

The rearrangement joins TRBV7-6 to TRBJ2-7, with D maybe TRBD2 (5 bases). Trimming shortened V by 1 base and J by 7 bases, and 17 bases separated the two germline ends. The germline V gene has CDR1 SGHVS and CDR2 FNYEAQ. This CDR3 region has 15 residues. In nucleotides, the CDR3 is TGTGCCAGCAGCTTAGAGACACGGGGTTGGCGGGAGCAGTACTTC. It translates to CASSLETRGWREQYF.

This chain connects TRBV11-2 to TRBJ1-3, with TRBD1 identical over 7 bases. CDR3 length equals 15 residues. Unmatched junction bases numbered 0, after V lost 1 base and J lost 0 bases. The germline gives CDR1 SGHAT, CDR2 FQNNGV. This chain's CDR3 is CASSLGQGSGNTIYF. The CDR3 nucleotides are TGTGCCAGCAGCTTAGGACAGGGCTCTGGAAACACCATATATTTT.

This chain connects TRBV14 to TRBJ2-5, with 7 bases identical to TRBD2. V shed 4 bases and J 3 bases; nucleotides not matched to a gene: 5. The CDR3 has 14 residues. Germline V lookup: CDR1 SGHDN, CDR2 FVKESK. CDR3 loop: CASSRAGREETQYF. CDR3 coding DNA: TGTGCCAGCAGCCGAGCGGGGCGCGAAGAGACCCAGTACTTC.

This clone was observed once. J is TRBJ2-1 and V is TRBV27, with TRBD1 matching 8 bases. V trimming: 4 bases; J trimming: 2 bases; junction bases outside the gene matches: 4. There are 15 residues in the CDR3. From germline, CDR1 is MNHEY and CDR2 SMNVEV (reference sequence). The CDR3 DNA follows: TGTGCCAGCAGTTCCTCGGACAGGGCCTACAATGAGCAGTTCTTC. This encodes CASSSSDRAYNEQFF.

The chain is built from TRBV7-9 and TRBJ2-1, with TRBD2 matching over 9 bases. V gave up 1 base and J gave up 4 bases; unmatched junction bases: 2. The CDR3 contains 15 residues. Germline V gene sequence: CDR1 SEHNR, CDR2 FQNEAQ (reference sequence). The CDR3 nucleotides read TGTGCCAGCAGCTTAGGGCGGGGGGGGTACAATGAGCAGTTCTTC. Protein product: CASSLGRGGYNEQFF.

This clone was observed once. The chain recombines TRBV4-1 with TRBJ2-7, with D tentatively TRBD1 (5 bases). The V end was cut by 0 bases, the J end by 13 bases, with 19 bases between. The germline V gene encodes CDR1 MGHRA and CDR2 YSYEKL. The length of the CDR3 is 14 residues. The CDR3 DNA follows: TGCGCCAGCAGCCAAGATGTGGAAAGGGGAACAAAATACTTC. Encoded protein: CASSQDVERGTKYF.

This clone came up once. The chain is built from TRBV9 and TRBJ1-2; 8 nucleotides match TRBD1. The CDR3 runs 13 residues. Germline V CDR1 and CDR2: SGDLS, YYNGEE. The junction had 6 bases not matched to a gene; V was cut back by 5 bases and J by 6 bases. The CDR3 DNA is TGTGCCAGCAGACTCCAGGGGGCACATGGCTACACCTTC. Amino acids: CASRLQGAHGYTF.

The CDR3 coding sequence is TGCGCCAGCAGCTTTAGTGGTAAAACAGGCGGGAACACTGAAGCTTTCTTT. Its protein product is CASSFSGKTGGNTEAFF. This rearrangement joins TRBV5-1 to TRBJ1-1; D may be TRBD1 (5 bases). Germline V gene sequence: CDR1 SGHRS, CDR2 YFSETQ. This CDR3 contains 17 residues. V was cut by 2 bases and J by 1 base, with 18 bases left in between.

In its sample, this clone was seen once. This sequence joins TRBV7-2 and TRBJ2-1, with a tentative D call TRBD1 (6 bases). V gave up 4 bases and J gave up 8 bases, with 21 bases separating them. Germline CDR1 is SGHTA and CDR2 is FQGNSA. The CDR3 is 16 residues long. CDR3 DNA: TGTGCCAGCAGCTCGGATTTGACAGGCCCCGAGGATGAGCAGTTCTTC. It codes for CASSSDLTGPEDEQFF.

The chain joins TRBV6-6 to TRBJ2-7, with D possibly matching TRBD2 (5 bases). The CDR3 runs 14 residues. In germline, CDR1 is MNHNY, CDR2 SVGAGI (reference sequence). V lost 6 bases and J 0 bases, leaving 12 bases between the germline ends. The CDR3 spells CASSTPGSSYEQYF. CDR3 sequence (DNA): TGTGCCAGCAGCACACCGGGGAGCTCCTACGAGCAGTACTTC.

V usage is TRBV7-8 and J usage is TRBJ2-2; a possible D gene is TRBD2 (7 bases). The germline CDR1 and CDR2 sequences are SGHVS and FQNEAQ. The CDR3 consists of 17 residues. V was cut by 5 bases and J by 4 bases, with 20 bases left in between. This CDR3 reads CASSQSGGAPPTGELFF. CDR3 in DNA: TGTGCCAGCAGCCAGTCGGGGGGCGCCCCCCCCACCGGGGAGCTGTTTTTT.

V gene TRBV7-6 combines with J gene TRBJ2-7; the match to TRBD1 covers 11 bases. CDR1 is SGHVS, CDR2 FNYEAQ, per germline. V shed 4 bases, J shed 2 bases, and the junction held 1 base outside the gene matches. The CDR3 loop spans 14 amino acids. The DNA of the CDR3 is TGTGCCAGCAGCTGGGACAGGGGGGCCTACGAGCAGTACTTC. Translated: CASSWDRGAYEQYF.

This chain joins TRBV19 and TRBJ1-1; D unresolved. The CDR3 extends over 14 amino acids. Trimming stripped 6 bases from V and 1 base from J, with 12 bases between. Germline V gene lookup returns CDR1 LNHDA and CDR2 SQIVND (reference sequence). CDR3 amino acids: CASSFGRANTEAFF. The CDR3 bases are TGTGCCAGTAGCTTCGGTAGAGCGAACACTGAAGCTTTCTTT.

V is TRBV21-1 and J is TRBJ2-5; TRBD2 is the table's D call, not checked against the DNA. TRBV21-1 is shown as a pseudogene. The CDR3 runs to 17 residues. Here the CDR3 DNA reads TGTGCCAGCAGAACCTCGAGGAGCGGGGGAGGTCTGGAGACCCAGTACTTC. Amino acid sequence: CASRTSRSGGGLETQYF.

The V gene is TRBV18, the J gene TRBJ1-5; the match to TRBD1 covers 10 bases. The germline CDR1 and CDR2 sequences are KGHSH and LQKENI. V dropped 3 bases and J dropped 3; count of bases not matched to a gene: 5. CDR3 size: 16 residues. CDR3 residues: CASSPRDRGSNQPQHF. The CDR3 DNA is TGTGCCAGCTCACCGCGGGACAGGGGTTCCAATCAGCCCCAGCATTTT.

The V and J genes are TRBV19 and TRBJ1-5; no clear D gene. Between the trimmed V and J ends, which lost 4 bases and 3 bases, there was a span of 10 bases. CDR1 and CDR2 from the germline V gene are LNHDA and SQIVND (reference sequence). This CDR3 comprises 14 residues. The CDR3 loop reads CASSSGWYNQPQHF. The CDR3 DNA sequence: TGTGCCAGTAGTAGCGGATGGTACAATCAGCCCCAGCATTTT.